The 21 T cell receptor beta chains below were found in one sample sequenced in a study of early stage breast cancer tumors (dated by TCRdb to 2016 to 2017). Libraries were prepared through the immunoSEQ multiplex PCR assay. This is the immuneACCESS table as TCRdb keeps it, with only in-frame sequences that have V and J called. A part of the clones is gone; compared with another copy, unresolved V genes explain less than half, and the rest is unexplained. The sample includes nearly 25,000 clones, with about 67% observed a single time. The top ten clonotypes cover around 9.4% of the sample. Input material: breast tumor tissue. These receptors all stem from a person aged 55 to 75 with breast cancer.

This clone was recorded a few times. The chain joins TRBV11-2 to TRBJ1-1, with D unclear. V was cut by 4 bases and J by 0 bases, with 12 bases left in between. Germline V CDR1 and CDR2: SGHAT, FQNNGV. The CDR3 runs 15 residues. In DNA, the CDR3 is TGTGCCAGCAGCTCCGAGGAGCTCATGAACACTGAAGCTTTCTTT. It codes for CASSSEELMNTEAFF.

This clone was detected a few times. The V call is TRBV29-1, the J call TRBJ1-2, with D possibly TRBD1 on 6 matching bases. V was cut by 6 bases and J by 6 bases, with 17 bases left in between. Germline values: CDR1 SQVTM, CDR2 ANQGSEA. The length of the CDR3 is 13 residues. The CDR3 coding sequence is TGCAGCGTCCTCGGGGGGGCTTTCCATGGCTACACCTTC. It yields the protein CSVLGGAFHGYTF.

V and J are TRBV5-6 and TRBJ2-1; 9 bases align to TRBD2. The ends lost 0 bases at V and 0 bases at J; junction bases unmatched: 7. Germline V gene data show CDR1 as SGHDT and CDR2 as YYEEEE. The CDR3 covers 18 residues. In DNA, the CDR3 is TGTGCCAGCAGCTTGGTCCTAGCGGGGCTACCCTCCTACAATGAGCAGTTCTTC. Translated, it gives CASSLVLAGLPSYNEQFF.

This chain joins TRBV7-2 and TRBJ1-1; no clear D gene. CDR3 length equals 12 residues. Trimming shortened V by 5 bases and J by 5 bases, and 9 bases separated the two germline ends. Germline lookup yields CDR1 SGHTA and CDR2 FQGNSA. CDR3 in DNA: TGTGCCAGCAGCCAGACGGGGACTGAAGCTTTCTTT. It specifies CASSQTGTEAFF.

CDR3 in amino acids: CASSLVVGSNSYNEQFF. Here the CDR3 DNA reads TGTGCCAGCAGCTTAGTTGTGGGGAGCAATTCCTACAATGAGCAGTTCTTC. The chain joins TRBV7-8 to TRBJ2-1, with TRBD2 as a possible D gene (5 bases). The CDR3 is 17 amino acids. V lost 1 base and J lost 1, with 14 bases in between. CDR1 and CDR2 (germline): SGHVS, FQNEAQ.

The CDR3 sequence: CASSALGTGNQPQHF. The DNA for the CDR3 is TGTGCCAGCAGTGCCTTAGGTACAGGGAATCAGCCCCAGCATTTT. The chain combines TRBV2 with TRBJ1-5; a weak D match, TRBD1 (6 bases). With 4 bases removed from V and 4 bases from J, the gap between germline ends came to 14 bases. In germline, CDR1 is SNHLY, CDR2 FYNNEI. This CDR3 is built from 15 residues.

As DNA, the CDR3 is TGTGCCAGCAGCTTAGTTGGGGCCCTCTACGAGCAGTACTTC. It encodes CASSLVGALYEQYF. The chain links TRBV7-9 to TRBJ2-7, with a possible D match to TRBD1 (5 bases). This CDR3 is built from 14 residues. V gave up 1 base and J gave up 3 bases, with 10 bases separating them. Germline V lookup: CDR1 SEHNR, CDR2 FQNEAQ (reference sequence).

V is TRBV6-6 and J is TRBJ2-5; TRBD1 matches at 8 bases. V trimming: 2 bases; J trimming: 4 bases; junction bases outside the gene matches: 6. Germline V gives CDR1 MNHNY, CDR2 SVGAGI (reference sequence). The CDR3 is 15 residues long. The CDR3 DNA is TGTGCCAGCAGTTACGGCGGACAGGGTGGAGAGACCCAGTACTTC. Protein product: CASSYGGQGGETQYF.

This chain connects TRBV19 to TRBJ1-3, with 7 nucleotides matching TRBD1. This CDR3 is 16 amino acids long. V dropped 5 bases and J dropped 12; count of bases not matched to a gene: 19. Germline V gives CDR1 LNHDA, CDR2 SQIVND (reference sequence). The CDR3, as DNA: TGTGCCAGTAGTGCCCTCCGGACAGGACGTCCGTCCCGCATATATTTT. This codes for CASSALRTGRPSRIYF.

The chain has TRBV7-6 and TRBJ1-2; 10 bases fit TRBD1. V was pared by 6 bases and J by 4 bases, with 5 bases of the junction left unmatched. CDR3 size: 14 residues. Per the germline V gene, CDR1 is SGHVS and CDR2 is FNYEAQ. The CDR3 loop reads CASSSGQGVYGYTF. The CDR3 nucleotides read TGTGCCAGCAGTTCTGGACAGGGGGTCTATGGCTACACCTTC.

The CDR3 nucleotides are TGTGCCAGCAGTGGGACTAGCGGGAGATTCAACAATGAGCAGTTCTTC. Its translation is CASSGTSGRFNNEQFF. The chain recombines TRBV25-1 with TRBJ2-1; 13 bases fit TRBD2. Germline V lookup: CDR1 MGHDK, CDR2 SYGVNS. There are 16 residues in the CDR3. Trimming cost V 4 bases and J 5 bases; bases outside gene matches: 5.

The chain recombines TRBV7-6 with TRBJ1-4, with TRBD1 identical over 7 bases. CDR3 length: 14 residues. The V and J ends lost 2 bases and 7 bases, in that order; junction bases with no gene match: 4. Germline CDR1 SGHVS, CDR2 FNYEAQ. CDR3 nucleotide sequence: TGTGCCAGCAGCTTAAGTGCAGGGGGTGAAAAACTGTTTTTT. This encodes CASSLSAGGEKLFF.

The chain joins TRBV7-2 to TRBJ2-7; 7 bases are shared with TRBD2. The CDR3 sequence is 13 residues long. Germline assignment: CDR1 SGHTA and CDR2 FQGNSA. The junction had 10 bases not matched to a gene; V was cut back by 7 bases and J by 7 bases. CDR3 in amino acids: CASNGGSFEEQYF. DNA of the CDR3: TGTGCCAGCAATGGCGGGAGTTTCGAGGAGCAGTACTTC.

This clone was counted only a few times. This sequence joins TRBV25-1 and TRBJ1-4; D gene ambiguous. V was pared by 5 bases and J by 0 bases, with 7 bases between. Germline CDR1 MGHDK, CDR2 SYGVNS. The CDR3 runs to 14 residues. The CDR3 bases are TGTGCCAGCAGTCCGCAGACAACTAATGAAAAACTGTTTTTT. It translates to CASSPQTTNEKLFF.

This sequence joins TRBV5-1 and TRBJ2-3; TRBD2 is a possible D gene (6 bases). V was cut by 0 bases and J by 7 bases, with 9 bases left in between. Germline CDR1 SGHRS, CDR2 YFSETQ. The CDR3 spans 13 residues. In nucleotides, the CDR3 is TGCGCCAGCAGCTTGGCGGGGACTTATACGCAGTATTTT. Amino acid sequence: CASSLAGTYTQYF.

The rearrangement uses TRBV7-9 and TRBJ2-5; 11 bases align to TRBD2. V lost 5 bases and J lost 4; bases outside the gene matches: 6. The CDR3 is 15 amino acids. Per the germline V gene, CDR1 is SEHNR and CDR2 is FQNEAQ (reference sequence). The CDR3 region is CASSPGTSGGETQYF. The CDR3 DNA sequence: TGTGCCAGCAGCCCCGGGACTAGCGGAGGAGAGACCCAGTACTTC.

This clone was seen a few times. The chain is built from TRBV14 and TRBJ2-4; 10 bases match TRBD2. Losses at the gene ends were 2 bases for V and 14 bases for J; bases not matched to a gene: 6. The germline CDR1 and CDR2 sequences are SGHDN and FVKESK. This CDR3 is 13 amino acids long. The CDR3 DNA reads TGTGCCAGCAGCCAAAACCTAGCGGGAGCTAAGTACTTC. Translated: CASSQNLAGAKYF. The full variable domain, with the rest looked up from reference TRBV14 and TRBJ2-4, is EAGVTQFPSHSVIEKGQTVTLRCDPISGHDNLYWYRRVMGKEIKFLLHFVKESKQDESGMPNNRFLAERTGGTYSTLKVQPAELEDSGVYFCASSQNLAGAKYFGAGTRLSVL.

The chain has TRBV27 and TRBJ1-5; possible D gene TRBD1, 5 bases. V was cut by 0 bases and J by 4 bases, with 13 bases left in between. The CDR3 runs 16 residues. Germline lookup yields CDR1 MNHEY and CDR2 SMNVEV (reference sequence). This CDR3 is CASSLSFRAGNQPQHF. In DNA, the CDR3 is TGTGCCAGCAGTTTATCGTTCAGGGCTGGAAATCAGCCCCAGCATTTT.

The chain has TRBV28 and TRBJ2-1, with 7 nucleotides matching TRBD1. The CDR3 length is 18 residues. Trimming removed 5 bases from V and 1 base from J; junction bases left unmatched: 14. CDR1 is MDHEN and CDR2 is SYDVKM in the germline V gene. The CDR3 reads CASSPRGYRGLSYNEQFF. Here the CDR3 DNA reads TGTGCCAGCAGTCCCCGAGGGTACAGGGGATTATCCTACAATGAGCAGTTCTTC.

The genes are TRBV19 and TRBJ2-7; tentatively, D is TRBD2 (6 bases). Germline loops: CDR1 LNHDA, CDR2 SQIVND (reference sequence). This CDR3 contains 16 residues. V dropped 1 base and J dropped 0 bases, with 13 bases sitting between them. The CDR3 here is CASSIGASAHSYEQYF. The CDR3 DNA is TGTGCCAGTAGTATAGGGGCTAGCGCCCACTCCTACGAGCAGTACTTC.

The CDR3 region has the DNA TGTGCCACCAGCAGAGATTTAACAGACACAGATACGCAGTATTTT. Amino acid sequence: CATSRDLTDTDTQYF. V and J are TRBV15 and TRBJ2-3; D remains ambiguous. With 0 bases removed from V and 2 bases from J, the gap between germline ends came to 9 bases. There are 15 residues in the CDR3. CDR1 is LNHNV, CDR2 YYDKDF, per germline (reference sequence).